This T cell receptor beta chain was retrieved from a study of T-cell reconstitution after alpha-beta-depleted transplantation in children. There are many counts of this clonotype. Its target is unknown. Study-level results: T-cell counts and diversity at one year post-transplant came mainly from newly produced T cells. There were reportedly several hundred expanded graft clones from which alpha-beta T cells came about two months after transplant.

The TCRbeta library was prepared with unique molecular identifiers. TCRdb reanalysed the PCR reads using MiXCR and keeps one entry per CDR3 protein. The sample lists 140,000 to 150,000 distinct CDR3 sequences; roughly 8.8% were seen once. This CDR3 is 14 amino acids long. Trimming left V 3 bases short and J 2 bases short, with 10 bases between. The material was PBMCs, mostly from graft donor cells, obtained 180 days after TCRalphabeta/CD19-depleted stem cell transplant. V usage is TRBV12-3 or TRBV12-4 and J usage is TRBJ1-1; D not certain. This TCR was sampled from a female patient aged 2-10 years who had a stem cell transplant for congenital amegakaryocytic thrombocytopenia, so the T cells may come from the graft donor. The CDR3 region is CASSFFTLNTEAFF. The DNA of the CDR3 is TGTGCCAGCAGTTTCTTCACGTTAAACACTGAAGCTTTCTTT.